The clone carrying this TCR beta chain has only a few counts. The target antigen is unknown. The data stem from a study of T cells after yellow fever vaccination. Study-wide points: Subsequent to the booster, the majority of primary-vaccination clones reappeared (96% CD4, 85% to 90% CD8).

TCRdb redid the calling of the 5' RACE reads with MiXCR, one entry per CDR3 protein. Found here are over 150,000 distinct CDR3 sequences, 6% to 7.5% of them singletons; the top ten hold approximately 2.5%. V dropped 2 bases and J dropped 2 bases, with 9 bases sitting between them. The CDR3 consists of 13 residues. In germline, CDR1 is SQVTM, CDR2 ANQGSEA. The chain employs TRBV29-1 and TRBJ2-5; D not certain. This clonotype was sampled from a man aged 18 to 29 who received the YFV17D yellow fever vaccine. The sample in question was CD4+ T cells sorted from PBMCs, obtained around 5 days after the first yellow fever vaccination. As DNA, the CDR3 is TGCAGCGTTGAAAGGTCGGCTCAAGAGACCCAGTACTTC. Protein sequence: CSVERSAQETQYF.